Here is one TCR beta chain with its context. The source of the sample is a study of blood T cell repertoires in COVID-19. Germline V gene data show CDR1 as MDHEN and CDR2 as SYDVKM. The CDR3 runs 13 residues. V gave up 6 bases and J gave up 2 bases, with 7 bases separating them. Cohort 3 recovery required two negative PCRs, clearance, or symptom resolution. Profiling relied on immunoSEQ multiplex PCR, and the TCRdb table lists in-frame clones only, not all of them. The sample shows some 340,000 clones, over 80% of them seen only once. The sequenced sample consisted of PBMCs or T cells enriched from blood (not recorded which). The clonotype was recovered from a woman aged 50 to 60 who had recovered from COVID-19. The rearrangement joins TRBV28 to TRBJ1-4; no firm D call. The chain's CDR3 is CASRGRTNEKLFF. The CDR3, as DNA: TGTGCCAGCAGGGGGAGGACTAATGAAAAACTGTTTTTT.